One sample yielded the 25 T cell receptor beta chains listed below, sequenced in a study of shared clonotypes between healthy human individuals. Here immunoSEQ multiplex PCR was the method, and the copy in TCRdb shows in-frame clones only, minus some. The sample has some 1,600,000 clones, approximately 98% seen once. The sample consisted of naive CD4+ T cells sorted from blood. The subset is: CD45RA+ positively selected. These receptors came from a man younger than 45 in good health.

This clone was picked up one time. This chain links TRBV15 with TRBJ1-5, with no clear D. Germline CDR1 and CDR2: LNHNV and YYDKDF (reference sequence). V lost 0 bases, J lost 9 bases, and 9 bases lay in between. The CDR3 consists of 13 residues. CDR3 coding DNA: TGTGCCACCAGCAGAGATCATGGCGCGCCCCAGCATTTT. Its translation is CATSRDHGAPQHF.

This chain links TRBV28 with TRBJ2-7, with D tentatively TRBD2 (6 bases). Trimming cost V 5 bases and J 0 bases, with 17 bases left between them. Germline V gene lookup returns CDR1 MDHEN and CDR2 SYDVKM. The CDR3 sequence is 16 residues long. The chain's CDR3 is CASSGRGGGDSYEQYF. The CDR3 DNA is TGTGCCAGCAGTGGACGGGGTGGCGGGGACTCCTACGAGCAGTACTTC.

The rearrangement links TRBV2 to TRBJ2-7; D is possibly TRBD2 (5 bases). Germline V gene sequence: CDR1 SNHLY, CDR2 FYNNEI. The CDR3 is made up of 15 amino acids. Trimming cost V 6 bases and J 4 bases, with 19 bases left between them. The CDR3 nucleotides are TGTGCCAGCAGCGACCGACGGGCCCGGGATTACGAGCAGTACTTC. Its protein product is CASSDRRARDYEQYF.

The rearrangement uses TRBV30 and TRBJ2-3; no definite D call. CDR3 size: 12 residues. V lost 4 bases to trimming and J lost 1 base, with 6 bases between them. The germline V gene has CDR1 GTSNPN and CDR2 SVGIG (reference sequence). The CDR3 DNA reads TGTGCCTGGAAGTGGGGCACAGATACGCAGTATTTT. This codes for CAWKWGTDTQYF.

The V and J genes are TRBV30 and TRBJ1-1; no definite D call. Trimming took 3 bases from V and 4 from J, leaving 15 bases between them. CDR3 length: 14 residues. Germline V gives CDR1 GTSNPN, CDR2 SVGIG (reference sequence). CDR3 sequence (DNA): TGTGCCTGGAGCCGGCGAGGTAGAGGCACTGAAGCTTTCTTT. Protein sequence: CAWSRRGRGTEAFF.

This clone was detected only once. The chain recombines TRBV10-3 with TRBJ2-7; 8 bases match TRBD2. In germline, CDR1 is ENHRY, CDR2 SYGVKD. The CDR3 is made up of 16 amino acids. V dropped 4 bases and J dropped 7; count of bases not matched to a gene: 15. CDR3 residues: CAISGYAVREAGEQYF. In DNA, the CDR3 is TGTGCCATCAGTGGCTATGCCGTGCGGGAGGCCGGGGAGCAGTACTTC.

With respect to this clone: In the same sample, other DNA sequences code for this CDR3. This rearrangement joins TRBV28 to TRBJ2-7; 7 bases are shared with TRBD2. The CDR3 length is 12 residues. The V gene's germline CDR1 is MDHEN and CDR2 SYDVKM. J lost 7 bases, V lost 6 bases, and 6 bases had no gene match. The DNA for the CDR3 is TGTGCCAGCAGCCTCCTGGGGGGGGAGCAGTACTTC. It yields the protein CASSLLGGEQYF.

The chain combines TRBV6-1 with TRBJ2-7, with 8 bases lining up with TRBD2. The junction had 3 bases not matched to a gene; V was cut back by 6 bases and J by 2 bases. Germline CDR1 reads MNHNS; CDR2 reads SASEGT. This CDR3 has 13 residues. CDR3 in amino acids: CASRLADTYEQYF. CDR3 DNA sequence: TGTGCCAGCAGACTAGCGGATACCTACGAGCAGTACTTC.

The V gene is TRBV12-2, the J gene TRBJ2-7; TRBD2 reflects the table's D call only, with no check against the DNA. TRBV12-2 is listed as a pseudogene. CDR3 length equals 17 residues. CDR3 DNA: TGTGCAAGTCGCTTAGCGCGAATAGGCGAGGGCTCCTACGAGCAGTACTTC. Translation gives CASRLARIGEGSYEQYF.

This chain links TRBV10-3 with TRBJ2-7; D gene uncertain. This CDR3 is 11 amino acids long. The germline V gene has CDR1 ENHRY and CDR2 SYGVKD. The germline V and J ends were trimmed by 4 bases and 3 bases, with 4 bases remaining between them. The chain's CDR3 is CAISANYEQYF. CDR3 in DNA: TGTGCCATCAGTGCAAACTACGAGCAGTACTTC.

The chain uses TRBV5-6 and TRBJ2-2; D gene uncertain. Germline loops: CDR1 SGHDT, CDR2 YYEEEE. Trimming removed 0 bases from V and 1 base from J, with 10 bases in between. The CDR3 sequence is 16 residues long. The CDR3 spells CASSLVAGLNTGELFF. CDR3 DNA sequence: TGTGCCAGCAGCTTGGTGGCAGGCCTGAACACCGGGGAGCTGTTTTTT.

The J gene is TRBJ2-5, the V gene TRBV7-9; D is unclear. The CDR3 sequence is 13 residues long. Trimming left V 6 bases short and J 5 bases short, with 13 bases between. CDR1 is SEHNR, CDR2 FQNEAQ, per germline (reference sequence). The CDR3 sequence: CASSPGPEETQYF. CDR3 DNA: TGTGCCAGCAGTCCTGGACCTGAGGAGACCCAGTACTTC.

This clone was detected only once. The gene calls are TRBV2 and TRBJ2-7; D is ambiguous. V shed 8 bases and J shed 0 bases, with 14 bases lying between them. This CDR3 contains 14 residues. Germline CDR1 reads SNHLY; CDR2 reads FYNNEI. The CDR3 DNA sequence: TGTGCCAGCCTAACCCTCAGGAGCTCCTACGAGCAGTACTTC. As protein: CASLTLRSSYEQYF.

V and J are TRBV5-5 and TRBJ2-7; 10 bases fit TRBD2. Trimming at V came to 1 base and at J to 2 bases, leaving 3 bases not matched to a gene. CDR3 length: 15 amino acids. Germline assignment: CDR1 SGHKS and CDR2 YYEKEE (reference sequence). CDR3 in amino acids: CASSLSGRAAYEQYF. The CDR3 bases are TGTGCCAGCAGCTTGAGCGGGAGGGCCGCCTACGAGCAGTACTTC.

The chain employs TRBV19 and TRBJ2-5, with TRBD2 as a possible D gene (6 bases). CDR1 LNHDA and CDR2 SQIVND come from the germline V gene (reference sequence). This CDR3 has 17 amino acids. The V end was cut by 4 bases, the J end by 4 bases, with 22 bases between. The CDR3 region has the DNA TGTGCCAGTAGTAAGGGTGGGCTAGCCGGAGCGGGAGAGACCCAGTACTTC. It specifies CASSKGGLAGAGETQYF.

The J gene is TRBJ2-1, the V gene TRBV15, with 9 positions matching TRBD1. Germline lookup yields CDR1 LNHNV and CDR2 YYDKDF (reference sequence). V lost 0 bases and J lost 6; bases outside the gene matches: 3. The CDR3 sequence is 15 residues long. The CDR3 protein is CATSRERTGVNEQFF. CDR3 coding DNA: TGTGCCACCAGCAGAGAACGGACAGGGGTCAATGAGCAGTTCTTC. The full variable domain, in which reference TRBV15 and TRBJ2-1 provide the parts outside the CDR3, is DAMVIQNPRYQVTQFGKPVTLSCSQTLNHNVMYWYQQKSSQAPKLLFHYYDKDFNNEADTPDNFQSRRPNTSFCFLDIRSPGLGDTAMYLCATSRERTGVNEQFFGPGTRLTVL.

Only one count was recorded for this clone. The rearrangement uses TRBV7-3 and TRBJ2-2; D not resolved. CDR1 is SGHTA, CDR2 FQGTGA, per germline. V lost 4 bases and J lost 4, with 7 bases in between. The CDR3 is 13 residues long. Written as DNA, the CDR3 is TGTGCCAGCAGCTATTCTTCCACCGGGGAGCTGTTTTTT. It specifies CASSYSSTGELFF.

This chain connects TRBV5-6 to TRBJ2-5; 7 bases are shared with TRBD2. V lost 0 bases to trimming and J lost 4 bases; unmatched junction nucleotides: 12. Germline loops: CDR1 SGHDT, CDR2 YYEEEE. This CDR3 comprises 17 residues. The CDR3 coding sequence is TGTGCCAGCAGCTTGGAATGGAGAGGGGAGGGCGGAGAGACCCAGTACTTC. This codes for CASSLEWRGEGGETQYF.

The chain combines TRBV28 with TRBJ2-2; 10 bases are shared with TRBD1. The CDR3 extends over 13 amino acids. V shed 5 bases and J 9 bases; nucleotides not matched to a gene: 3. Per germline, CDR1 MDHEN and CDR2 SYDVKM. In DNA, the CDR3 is TGTGCCAGCAGTCCGGACAGGGGGAGGGAGCTGTTTTTT. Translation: CASSPDRGRELFF.

CDR3 sequence: CASRPLPQGRVDEQYF. CDR3 in DNA: TGTGCCAGCAGGCCGCTCCCTCAGGGCAGGGTGGATGAGCAGTACTTC. The gene calls are TRBV27 and TRBJ2-7, with D perhaps matching TRBD1 (5 bases). Germline V lookup: CDR1 MNHEY, CDR2 SMNVEV (reference sequence). The CDR3 runs 16 residues. V was trimmed by 6 bases and J by 7 bases, leaving 25 bases between them.

Here the CDR3 reads CASSFRGREYEQYF. The CDR3 nucleotides read TGCGCCAGCAGCTTCAGAGGTAGGGAGTACGAGCAGTACTTC. The V and J genes are TRBV5-1 and TRBJ2-7, with D tentatively TRBD2 (5 bases). This CDR3 contains 14 residues. The V gene lost 2 bases and the J gene lost 4 bases, with 13 bases spanning the gap. The germline V gene encodes CDR1 SGHRS and CDR2 YFSETQ.

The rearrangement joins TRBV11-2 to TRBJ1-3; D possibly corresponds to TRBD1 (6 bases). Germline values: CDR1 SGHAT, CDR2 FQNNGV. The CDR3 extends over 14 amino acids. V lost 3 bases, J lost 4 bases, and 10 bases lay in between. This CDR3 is CASSFSGAGNTIYF. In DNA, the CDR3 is TGTGCCAGCAGCTTCTCAGGGGCCGGAAACACCATATATTTT.

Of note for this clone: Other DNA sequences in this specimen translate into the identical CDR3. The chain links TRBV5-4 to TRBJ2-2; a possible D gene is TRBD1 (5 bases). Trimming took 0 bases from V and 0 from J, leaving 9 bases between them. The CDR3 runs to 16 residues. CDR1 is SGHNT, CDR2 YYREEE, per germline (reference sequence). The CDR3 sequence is CASSLAGRANTGELFF. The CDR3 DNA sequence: TGTGCCAGCAGCTTGGCCGGCAGGGCGAACACCGGGGAGCTGTTTTTT.

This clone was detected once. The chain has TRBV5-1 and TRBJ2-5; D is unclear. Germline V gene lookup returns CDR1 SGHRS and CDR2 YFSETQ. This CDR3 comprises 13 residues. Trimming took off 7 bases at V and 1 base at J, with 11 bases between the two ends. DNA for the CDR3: TGCGCCAGCCACCCTAGTCCCCAAGAGACCCAGTACTTC. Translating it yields CASHPSPQETQYF.

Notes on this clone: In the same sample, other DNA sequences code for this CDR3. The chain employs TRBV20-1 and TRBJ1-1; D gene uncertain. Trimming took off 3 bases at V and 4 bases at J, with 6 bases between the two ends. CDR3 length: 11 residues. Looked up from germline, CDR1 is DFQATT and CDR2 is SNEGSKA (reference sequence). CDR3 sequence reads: CSAREGTEAFF. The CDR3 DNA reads TGCAGTGCTAGGGAGGGCACTGAAGCTTTCTTT.